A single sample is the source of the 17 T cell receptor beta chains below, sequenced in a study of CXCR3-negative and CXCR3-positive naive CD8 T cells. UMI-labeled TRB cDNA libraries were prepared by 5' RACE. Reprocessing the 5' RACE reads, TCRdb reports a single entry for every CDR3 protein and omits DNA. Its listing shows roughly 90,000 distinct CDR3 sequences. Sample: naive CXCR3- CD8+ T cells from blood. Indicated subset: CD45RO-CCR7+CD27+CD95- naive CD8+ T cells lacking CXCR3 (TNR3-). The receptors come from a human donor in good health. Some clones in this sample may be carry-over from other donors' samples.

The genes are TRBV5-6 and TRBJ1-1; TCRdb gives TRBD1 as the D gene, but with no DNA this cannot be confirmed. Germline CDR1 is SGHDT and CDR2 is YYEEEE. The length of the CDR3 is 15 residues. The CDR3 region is CASSLVPEGDTEAFF.

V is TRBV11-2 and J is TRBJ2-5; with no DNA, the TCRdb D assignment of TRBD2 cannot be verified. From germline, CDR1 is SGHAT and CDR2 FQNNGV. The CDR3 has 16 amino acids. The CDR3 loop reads CASSFAGTSVQETQYF.

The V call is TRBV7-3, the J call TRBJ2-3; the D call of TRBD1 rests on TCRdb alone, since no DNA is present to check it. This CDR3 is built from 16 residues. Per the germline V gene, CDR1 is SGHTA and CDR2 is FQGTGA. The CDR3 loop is CASSVWGTGVIDTQYF. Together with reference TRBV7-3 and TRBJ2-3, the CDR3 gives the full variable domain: GAGVSQTPSNKVTEKGKYVELRCDPISGHTALYWYRQSLGQGPEFLIYFQGTGAADDSGLPNDRFFAVRPEGSVSTLKIQRTERGDSAVYLCASSVWGTGVIDTQYFGPGTRLTVL.

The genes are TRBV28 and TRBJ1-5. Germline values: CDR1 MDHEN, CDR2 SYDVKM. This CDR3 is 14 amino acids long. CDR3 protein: CASTTRGSWTPQHF.

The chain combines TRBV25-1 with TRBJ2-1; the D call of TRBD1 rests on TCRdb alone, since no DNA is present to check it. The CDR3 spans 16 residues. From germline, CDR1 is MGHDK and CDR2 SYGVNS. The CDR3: CASSPRQGTAYNEQFF.

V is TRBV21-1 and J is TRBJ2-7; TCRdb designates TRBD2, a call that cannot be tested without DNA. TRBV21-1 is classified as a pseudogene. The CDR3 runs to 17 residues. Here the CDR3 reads CASSKGFLAGVPYEQYF.

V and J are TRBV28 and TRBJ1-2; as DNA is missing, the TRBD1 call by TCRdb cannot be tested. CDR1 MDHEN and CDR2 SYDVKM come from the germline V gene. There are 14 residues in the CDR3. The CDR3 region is CASSLWGELSGYTF.

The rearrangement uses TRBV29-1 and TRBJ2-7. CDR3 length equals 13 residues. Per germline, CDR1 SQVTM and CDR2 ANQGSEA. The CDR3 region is CSVNLDSSYEQYF.

Here the CDR3 reads CSVLNPGPKVDTEAFF. This rearrangement joins TRBV29-1 to TRBJ1-1; TCRdb indicates TRBD1, and absent DNA this call remains unverified. There are 16 residues in the CDR3. CDR1 is SQVTM, CDR2 ANQGSEA, per germline.

The CDR3 sequence: CASSLGTTGYYEQYF. The chain recombines TRBV7-9 with TRBJ2-7; absent DNA, TCRdb's TRBD1 call cannot be checked. CDR1 is SEHNR, CDR2 FQNEAQ, per germline (reference sequence). This CDR3 contains 15 residues.

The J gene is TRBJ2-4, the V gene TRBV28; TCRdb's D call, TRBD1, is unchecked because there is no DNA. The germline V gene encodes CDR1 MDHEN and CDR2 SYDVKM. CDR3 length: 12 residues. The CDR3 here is CASSLRGSIQYF. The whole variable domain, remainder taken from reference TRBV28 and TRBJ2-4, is DVKVTQSSRYLVKRTGEKVFLECVQDMDHENMFWYRQDPGLGLRLIYFSYDVKMKEKGDIPEGYSVSREKKERFSLILESASTNQTSMYLCASSLRGSIQYFGAGTRLSVL.

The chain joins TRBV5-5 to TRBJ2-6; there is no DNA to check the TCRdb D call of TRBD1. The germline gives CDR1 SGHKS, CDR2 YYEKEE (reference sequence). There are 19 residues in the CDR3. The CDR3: CASSLGPGQGASGANVLTF.

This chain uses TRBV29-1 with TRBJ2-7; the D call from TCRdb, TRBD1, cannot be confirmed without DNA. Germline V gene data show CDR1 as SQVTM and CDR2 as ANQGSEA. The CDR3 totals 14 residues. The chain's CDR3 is CSVEGPGGSYEQYF.

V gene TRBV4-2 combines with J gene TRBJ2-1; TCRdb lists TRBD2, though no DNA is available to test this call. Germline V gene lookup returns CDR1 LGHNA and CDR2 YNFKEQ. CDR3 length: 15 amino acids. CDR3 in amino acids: CASSLSSGSRSEQLF.

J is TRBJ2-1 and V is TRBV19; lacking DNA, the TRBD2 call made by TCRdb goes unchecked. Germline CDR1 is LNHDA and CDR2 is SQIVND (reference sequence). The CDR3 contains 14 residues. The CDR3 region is CASSSVAGAHEQFF.

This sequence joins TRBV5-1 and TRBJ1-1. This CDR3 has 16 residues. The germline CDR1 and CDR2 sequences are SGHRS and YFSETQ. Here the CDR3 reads CASSFLGLPSYTEAFF.

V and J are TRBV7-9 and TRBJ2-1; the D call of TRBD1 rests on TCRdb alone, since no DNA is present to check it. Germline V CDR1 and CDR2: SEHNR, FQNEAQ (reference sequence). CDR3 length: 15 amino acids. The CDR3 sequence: CASSTDRAAYNEQFF.